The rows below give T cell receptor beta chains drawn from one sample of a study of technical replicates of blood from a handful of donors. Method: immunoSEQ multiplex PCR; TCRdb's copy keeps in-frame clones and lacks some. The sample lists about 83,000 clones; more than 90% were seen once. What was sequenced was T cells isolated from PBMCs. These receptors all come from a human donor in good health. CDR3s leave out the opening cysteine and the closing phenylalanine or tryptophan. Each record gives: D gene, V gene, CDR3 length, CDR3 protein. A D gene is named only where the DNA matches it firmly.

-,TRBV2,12,ASSGTANFYEQY
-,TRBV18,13,ASSPPSSASYGYT
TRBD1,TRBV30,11,AWSVGGAGELF
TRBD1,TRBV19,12,ASSRQGVFTEAF
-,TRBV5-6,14,ASSFYPGSQNTEAF
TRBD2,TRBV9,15,ASSPTSGGVNTGELF
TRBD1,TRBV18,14,ASSPPKTGAAYEQY
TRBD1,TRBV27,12,ASRRQGLTYEQY
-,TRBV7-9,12,ASSRMGSTYEQY
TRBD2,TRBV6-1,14,ASSVNFRGGFYEQY
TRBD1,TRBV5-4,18,ASSTRTGWPTITSGNTIY
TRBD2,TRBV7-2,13,ASSSTSGSGDTQY
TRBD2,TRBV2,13,ASSDRGRLQETQY
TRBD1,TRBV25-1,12,ASGLDRIQETQY